This T cell receptor beta chain was sequenced for a study of long-term antiretroviral therapy in people with HIV. Running of the v3.0 immunoSEQ assay took place at survey level. The assay was immunoSEQ multiplex PCR, and TCRdb's table has in-frame clones only and misses some. The sample carries some 28,000 clones, 78% recorded once. This clone was picked up one time. The input for sequencing was unsorted PBMCs, taken 1.5 years before starting antiretroviral therapy. This clonotype was sampled from a young man with HIV.

CDR3 DNA: TGTGCCAGTAGTATTTGGAACACTGAAGCTTTCTTT. It is translated as CASSIWNTEAFF. The chain uses TRBV19 and TRBJ1-1; D remains unclear. The germline V gene has CDR1 LNHDA and CDR2 SQIVND (reference sequence). This CDR3 contains 12 residues. With 3 bases removed from V and 1 base from J, the gap between germline ends came to 3 bases. Drawing the rest from reference TRBV19 and TRBJ1-1, the complete variable domain is DGGITQSPKYLFRKEGQNVTLSCEQNLNHDAMYWYRQDPGQGLRLIYYSQIVNDFQKGDIAEGYSVSREKKESFPLTVTSAQKNPTAFYLCASSIWNTEAFFGQGTRLTVV.